The 16 T cell receptor beta chains below all came from one sample that was sequenced in a study of blood T cell repertoires in COVID-19. The assay was immunoSEQ multiplex PCR, and TCRdb's table has in-frame clones only and misses some. The sample records roughly 120,000 clones, 86% being singletons. The sequenced material came from peripheral blood. The source is a human donor in a cohort sampled during active COVID-19.

This clone was counted a single time. The chain uses TRBV2 and TRBJ1-1; D uncertain. Germline values: CDR1 SNHLY, CDR2 FYNNEI. V was clipped by 5 bases and J by 8 bases, with 6 bases between them. This CDR3 is 10 amino acids long. The CDR3 reads CASSSREAFF. In DNA, the CDR3 is TGTGCCAGCAGTAGTAGAGAAGCTTTCTTT.

V and J are TRBV30 and TRBJ1-3; possibly TRBD1 for D (5 bases). Germline CDR1 GTSNPN, CDR2 SVGIG (reference sequence). Deletions cut 3 bases from V and 3 bases from J, with 6 bases between. This CDR3 has 12 residues. This CDR3 reads CAWSDSGNTIYF. The CDR3 DNA sequence: TGTGCCTGGAGCGACAGTGGAAACACCATATATTTT.

The sample holds a few counts of this clone. The chain employs TRBV7-8 and TRBJ2-5; weak D call: TRBD2 (6 bases). CDR3 length equals 14 residues. The germline V and J ends were trimmed by 2 bases and 4 bases, with 11 bases remaining between them. CDR1 and CDR2 from the germline V gene are SGHVS and FQNEAQ. The CDR3 sequence: CASSLMGLRETQYF. In nucleotides, the CDR3 is TGTGCCAGCAGCTTAATGGGACTGCGAGAGACCCAGTACTTC.

The chain has TRBV7-2 and TRBJ2-2; TRBD1 matches at 7 bases. The CDR3 loop spans 15 amino acids. Germline V gives CDR1 SGHTA, CDR2 FQGNSA. J lost 3 bases, V lost 5 bases, and 6 bases had no gene match. CDR3 region: CASSQDRVDTGELFF. DNA for the CDR3: TGTGCCAGCAGCCAAGACAGGGTGGACACCGGGGAGCTGTTTTTT. Filled out from reference TRBV7-2 and TRBJ2-2, the complete variable domain reads GAGVSQSPSNKVTEKGKDVELRCDPISGHTALYWYRQSLGQGLEFLIYFQGNSAPDKSGLPSDRFSAERTGGSVSTLTIQRTQQEDSAVYLCASSQDRVDTGELFFGEGSRLTVL.

This chain joins TRBV10-3 and TRBJ1-2; D possibly corresponds to TRBD1 (5 bases). CDR1 is ENHRY, CDR2 SYGVKD, per germline. V lost 3 bases and J lost 6, with 11 bases in between. CDR3 size: 13 residues. The CDR3 DNA follows: TGTGCCATCAGTGATGGGGGGGGAGATGGCTACACCTTC. Translating gives CAISDGGGDGYTF.

This chain uses TRBV9 with TRBJ2-6, with a tentative D call TRBD1 (6 bases). The germline V gene has CDR1 SGDLS and CDR2 YYNGEE. The CDR3 sequence is 15 residues long. Trimming shortened V by 3 bases and J by 4 bases, and 11 bases separated the two germline ends. CDR3 DNA: TGTGCCAGCAGCGGGGGGCCCACAGGGGCCAACGTCCTGACTTTC. Its protein is CASSGGPTGANVLTF. Full variable domain (missing parts from reference TRBV9 and TRBJ2-6): DSGVTQTPKHLITATGQRVTLRCSPRSGDLSVYWYQQSLDQGLQFLIQYYNGEERAKGNILERFSAQQFPDLHSELNLSSLELGDSALYFCASSGGPTGANVLTFGAGSRLTVL.

In this sample, this clone turned up a few times. This sequence joins TRBV6-5 and TRBJ2-5; TRBD1 agrees at 9 bases. Germline trimming cut 10 bases from V and 4 bases from J; bases unmatched to any gene: 7. This CDR3 contains 13 residues. Germline CDR1 MNHEY, CDR2 SVGAGI. CDR3 sequence reads: CATGQGGIETQYF. In DNA form, the CDR3 reads TGTGCCACGGGACAGGGAGGAATAGAGACCCAGTACTTC.

This clone appeared a single time. The V and J genes are TRBV23-1 and TRBJ2-7; the match to TRBD2 covers 7 bases. TRBV23-1 is placed among ORFs of uncertain function. With V trimmed by 4 bases and J by 2 bases, 5 bases remained unmatched. The CDR3 spans 14 residues. CDR3 sequence (DNA): TGCGCCAGCAGTCGGGAGGGTACCCCCTACGAGCAGTACTTC. It encodes CASSREGTPYEQYF.

V gene TRBV28 combines with J gene TRBJ1-1; the match to TRBD1 covers 10 bases. Germline V gene sequence: CDR1 MDHEN, CDR2 SYDVKM. The CDR3 is 16 residues long. The junction had 8 bases not matched to a gene; V was cut back by 3 bases and J by 4 bases. The CDR3, as DNA: TGTGCCAGCAGTTTGTATGCGGGACAGGGGTCCACTGAAGCTTTCTTT. Protein product: CASSLYAGQGSTEAFF.

Only a few counts were recorded for this clone. The chain uses TRBV3-1 (or the pseudogene TRBV3-2) and TRBJ1-4; 10 nucleotides match TRBD1. Per the germline V gene, CDR1 is LGHDT and CDR2 is YNNKEL (reference sequence). CDR3 length equals 15 residues. The V and J ends lost 2 bases and 6 bases, in that order; junction bases with no gene match: 3. The CDR3 sequence is CASSQRGTGDEKLFF. CDR3 nucleotide sequence: TGTGCCAGCAGCCAAAGAGGGACAGGGGATGAAAAACTGTTTTTT.

The rearrangement joins TRBV2 to TRBJ2-3, with unresolved D. CDR1 SNHLY and CDR2 FYNNEI come from the germline V gene. The CDR3 consists of 14 residues. V was shortened by 7 bases and J by 2 bases, with 13 bases between the two germline ends. CDR3 in DNA: TGTGCCAGCACGTGGAGAATTACCACAGATACGCAGTATTTT. Amino acids: CASTWRITTDTQYF.

This chain links TRBV19 with TRBJ1-6; TRBD1 matches 7 bases. Trimming cost V 8 bases and J 5 bases; bases outside gene matches: 6. The CDR3 totals 14 residues. The germline V gene encodes CDR1 LNHDA and CDR2 SQIVND (reference sequence). CDR3 DNA: TGTGCCAGTTCGGACAGGTCTGATAATTCACCCCTCCACTTT. Protein product: CASSDRSDNSPLHF.

The rearrangement links TRBV5-1 to TRBJ1-2, with 7 bases matching TRBD1. V lost 1 base, J lost 7 bases, and 4 bases stayed unmatched. In germline, CDR1 is SGHRS, CDR2 YFSETQ. The CDR3 is 13 residues long. This CDR3 is CASSLTGVIGYTF. The CDR3, as DNA: TGCGCCAGCAGCTTGACAGGGGTTATTGGCTACACCTTC.

The chain employs TRBV27 and TRBJ1-6; D remains unclear. Germline CDR1 reads MNHEY; CDR2 reads SMNVEV (reference sequence). This CDR3 is built from 14 residues. V was pared by 2 bases and J by 5 bases, with 7 bases between. CDR3: CASSLTPNNSPLHF. CDR3 DNA: TGTGCCAGCAGTTTAACTCCCAATAATTCACCCCTCCACTTT.

This sequence joins TRBV27 and TRBJ2-7; D uncertain. The CDR3 has 21 residues. Trimming left V 1 base short and J 0 bases short, with 28 bases between. In germline, CDR1 is MNHEY, CDR2 SMNVEV (reference sequence). The CDR3 DNA reads as TGTGCCAGCAGTTTATTCACTCTGGGTTCGGTTGAACGTCTAGGCTCCTACGAGCAGTACTTC. This codes for CASSLFTLGSVERLGSYEQYF.

The chain couples TRBV5-1 to TRBJ2-1; D is possibly TRBD2 (6 bases). V lost 3 bases to trimming and J lost 6 bases, with 10 bases between them. The CDR3 sequence is 13 residues long. CDR1 and CDR2 (germline): SGHRS, YFSETQ. DNA for the CDR3: TGCGCCAGCAGCTGGGACTCCCCCAATGAGCAGTTCTTC. Its protein is CASSWDSPNEQFF.